This T cell receptor beta chain was obtained from a study of blood T cell repertoires in COVID-19. Study-level background: In each case, the material was cDNA or gDNA derived from T cells, B-cell-depleted T cells, or PBMCs.

CDR1 is SGHDN, CDR2 FVKESK, per germline. Trimming took 1 base from V and 0 from J, leaving 15 bases between them. The CDR3 sequence is 17 residues long. The table came from immunoSEQ multiplex PCR; TCRdb's copy has only in-frame clones and leaves some out. The data contain about 280,000 clones, about nine tenths of them singletons. This clone appeared a single time. The receptor was isolated from a woman aged 25 to 45 with COVID-19, enrolled during active disease. The chain couples TRBV14 to TRBJ1-2, with no clear D. Sequenced material: peripheral blood. CDR3 region: CASSQAPISYSNYGYTF. In nucleotides, the CDR3 is TGTGCCAGCAGCCAAGCCCCCATTTCGTACTCTAACTATGGCTACACCTTC. Full variable domain (missing parts from reference TRBV14 and TRBJ1-2): EAGVTQFPSHSVIEKGQTVTLRCDPISGHDNLYWYRRVMGKEIKFLLHFVKESKQDESGMPNNRFLAERTGGTYSTLKVQPAELEDSGVYFCASSQAPISYSNYGYTFGSGTRLTVV.